There are many counts of the clone carrying this TCR beta chain. Its antigen remains unidentified. Diagnostic assessment was based on clinical symptoms, serum thyroxine and TRAb, thyroid ultrasound and orbital computed tomography. This CDR3 contains 13 residues. CDR1 SGHTA and CDR2 FQGNSA come from the germline V gene. With 1 base removed from V and 11 bases from J, the gap between germline ends came to 12 bases. These data belong to a study of T cells in Graves' hyperthyroidism and ophthalmopathy. Study-level results: A median 6.5 months before onset, the model predicted ophthalmopathy.

Regions amplified from RNA transcripts were the TCR beta CDR3 regions. The HTBI primer set was used in a first-round RT-PCR of the TCR CDR3. Each CDR3 protein is one row after TCRdb ran MiXCR on the multiplex PCR reads. The table has approximately 220,000 distinct CDR3 sequences, approximately 20% seen once. V gene TRBV7-2 combines with J gene TRBJ1-5; the D is unclear. This TCR came from a man in his forties with Graves' hyperthyroidism. The sequencing input was blood. This chain's CDR3 is CASSLGVKSAQHF. CDR3 DNA sequence: TGTGCCAGCAGCTTAGGAGTCAAATCGGCCCAGCATTTT.